This entry lists 18 T cell receptor beta chains sequenced from one sample in a study of cytomegalovirus exposure and HLA in healthy donors. PCR used 60 Vbeta primers and 13 Jbeta primers. Sequenced by immunoSEQ multiplex PCR; TCRdb stores in-frame clones only, minus some. The sample features 90,000 to 130,000 clones, with around 6.5% in its top ten. Sequencing was done on a sample of PBMCs. All receptors derive from a middle-aged man in good health and CMV-seropositive.

This chain connects TRBV5-4 to TRBJ1-1; D is possibly TRBD1 (5 bases). The CDR3 runs to 13 residues. V was cut by 3 bases and J by 1 base, with 7 bases left in between. The germline V gene encodes CDR1 SGHNT and CDR2 YYREEE (reference sequence). This CDR3 is CASSYDRNTEAFF. The CDR3 DNA reads as TGTGCCAGCAGCTACGACAGGAACACTGAAGCTTTCTTT.

This sequence joins TRBV5-4 and TRBJ2-7; the match to TRBD1 covers 10 bases. CDR1 is SGHNT and CDR2 is YYREEE in the germline V gene (reference sequence). Trimming removed 0 bases from V and 7 bases from J; junction bases left unmatched: 10. The CDR3 consists of 16 residues. CDR3 bases: TGTGCCAGCAGCTTGGGGGGGAGACAGGGGGCTGGGGAGCAGTACTTC. As protein: CASSLGGRQGAGEQYF. Complete variable domain (other parts from reference TRBV5-4 and TRBJ2-7): ETGVTQSPTHLIKTRGQQVTLRCSSQSGHNTVSWYQQALGQGPQFIFQYYREEENGRGNFPPRFSGLQFPNYSSELNVNALELDDSALYLCASSLGGRQGAGEQYFGPGTRLTVT.

The chain recombines TRBV29-1 with TRBJ2-3; 7 nucleotides match TRBD1. The CDR3 has 14 residues. Germline V gene data show CDR1 as SQVTM and CDR2 as ANQGSEA. With V trimmed by 8 bases and J by 4 bases, 12 bases remained unmatched. The CDR3, as DNA: TGCAGCTTTAACACAGGGGTGACCGCAGATACGCAGTATTTT. Amino acids: CSFNTGVTADTQYF.

The chain uses TRBV14 and TRBJ2-1; D is uncertain. The CDR3 has 17 residues. Trimming stripped 0 bases from V and 4 bases from J, with 16 bases between. The germline CDR1 and CDR2 sequences are SGHDN and FVKESK. CDR3 sequence: CASSQDSLRLQYNEQFF. The CDR3 coding sequence is TGTGCCAGCAGCCAAGATTCGTTGCGGCTACAATACAATGAGCAGTTCTTC.

Considering frequency, this clone is medium-sized. The chain recombines TRBV5-4 with TRBJ2-1; TRBD2 aligns across 7 bases. The J segment lost 6 bases and the V segment lost 4 bases, leaving 10 bases of the junction unmatched. In germline, CDR1 is SGHNT, CDR2 YYREEE (reference sequence). CDR3 length: 15 amino acids. Here the CDR3 reads CASSRPLAEANEQFF. In nucleotides, the CDR3 is TGTGCCAGCAGCCGCCCCCTAGCGGAGGCCAATGAGCAGTTCTTC.

The chain carries TRBV7-8 and TRBJ1-1; 9 nucleotides line up with TRBD1. Germline-derived CDR1 and CDR2 are SGHVS and FQNEAQ. After removal of 6 bases from V and 8 bases from J, the junction contained 4 bases not matched to a gene. The CDR3 runs 12 residues. CDR3 amino acids: CASSFGQGEAFF. CDR3 in DNA: TGTGCCAGCAGTTTCGGACAGGGGGAAGCTTTCTTT.

The rearrangement uses TRBV6-1 and TRBJ1-2; 7 nucleotides match TRBD1. The CDR3 totals 14 residues. CDR1 is MNHNS, CDR2 SASEGT, per germline. With 6 bases clipped from V and 4 bases from J, the junction kept 8 bases outside the gene matches. This CDR3 reads CASRAGQTLYGYTF. The DNA for the CDR3 is TGTGCCAGCAGGGCGGGACAGACACTCTATGGCTACACCTTC.

For the CDR3, the DNA is TGTGCCAGCACCTACGGGGAGATGAACACTGAAGCTTTCTTT. It translates to CASTYGEMNTEAFF. The chain joins TRBV6-1 to TRBJ1-1; D gene uncertain. The CDR3 length is 14 residues. Germline CDR1 is MNHNS and CDR2 is SASEGT. The V gene lost 7 bases and the J gene lost 0 bases, with 12 bases spanning the gap.

The V gene is TRBV6-5, the J gene TRBJ1-4; D remains ambiguous. Germline V gene sequence: CDR1 MNHEY, CDR2 SVGAGI. V was cut by 4 bases and J by 5 bases, with 14 bases left in between. The CDR3 has 15 amino acids. The CDR3 sequence: CASSSSFDQNEKLFF. DNA of the CDR3: TGTGCCAGCAGTTCTAGCTTTGACCAGAATGAAAAACTGTTTTTT.

The chain combines TRBV9 with TRBJ2-3, with 7 bases lining up with TRBD2. V trimming: 4 bases; J trimming: 2 bases; junction bases outside the gene matches: 13. From germline, CDR1 is SGDLS and CDR2 YYNGEE. CDR3 size: 17 residues. In DNA, the CDR3 is TGTGCCAGCAGCTCGAGCGCAGGTAGCGGGTACACAGATACGCAGTATTTT. Its translation: CASSSSAGSGYTDTQYF.

V gene TRBV7-3 combines with J gene TRBJ2-4, with D possibly TRBD2 on 6 matching bases. Germline V lookup: CDR1 SGHTA, CDR2 FQGTGA. Trimming took off 5 bases at V and 6 bases at J, with 17 bases between the two ends. The length of the CDR3 is 15 residues. The CDR3: CASSPDSGRRNIQYF. Written as DNA, the CDR3 is TGTGCCAGCAGCCCCGATTCAGGGAGGAGAAACATTCAGTACTTC.

V is TRBV6-1 and J is TRBJ2-7; D ambiguous. There are 14 residues in the CDR3. V was pared by 6 bases and J by 0 bases, with 12 bases between. Looked up from germline, CDR1 is MNHNS and CDR2 is SASEGT. The DNA of the CDR3 is TGTGCCAGCAGCTATGACCCTAGCTCCTACGAGCAGTACTTC. Translated, it gives CASSYDPSSYEQYF.

The J gene is TRBJ2-7, the V gene TRBV27; D might be TRBD1 (6 bases). CDR3 length: 14 residues. Trimming shortened V by 6 bases and J by 0 bases, and 12 bases separated the two germline ends. Germline lookup yields CDR1 MNHEY and CDR2 SMNVEV (reference sequence). CDR3 region: CASRTGHRSYEQYF. CDR3 coding DNA: TGTGCCAGCAGAACGGGACACCGCTCCTACGAGCAGTACTTC.

This chain joins TRBV6-5 and TRBJ1-2, with D perhaps matching TRBD1 (6 bases). CDR1 is MNHEY, CDR2 SVGAGI, per germline. Trimming shortened V by 5 bases and J by 8 bases, and 15 bases separated the two germline ends. The CDR3 extends over 13 amino acids. CDR3 sequence (DNA): TGTGCCAGCAGTACCGAGGGACAAAGGGGCTACACCTTC. Amino acids: CASSTEGQRGYTF.

The chain joins TRBV18 to TRBJ2-2; D is unclear. The germline V gene has CDR1 KGHSH and CDR2 LQKENI. Trimming shortened V by 6 bases and J by 0 bases, and 11 bases separated the two germline ends. The CDR3 totals 15 residues. The CDR3 is CASSPAGPNTGELFF. The CDR3 DNA sequence: TGTGCCAGCTCTCCGGCAGGCCCGAACACCGGGGAGCTGTTTTTT.

The CDR3 loop is CASSPTENTEAFF. DNA of the CDR3: TGTGCCAGCTCACCGACAGAGAACACTGAAGCTTTCTTT. The chain links TRBV18 to TRBJ1-1, with a possible D match to TRBD1 (5 bases). Trimming took 3 bases from V and 1 from J, leaving 6 bases between them. This CDR3 spans 13 amino acids. The germline V gene encodes CDR1 KGHSH and CDR2 LQKENI.

The CDR3 nucleotides read TGTGCCAGCAGACCACCGAAGGGGCGGAGGGGAGGTCGTGATGAGCAGTTCTTC. Translated: CASRPPKGRRGGRDEQFF. The rearrangement links TRBV7-9 to TRBJ2-1, with a weak D call TRBD2 (6 bases). Trimming removed 6 bases at V and 8 bases at J, with 29 bases between. Per germline, CDR1 SEHNR and CDR2 FQNEAQ (reference sequence). This CDR3 has 18 residues.

The chain has TRBV6-1 and TRBJ2-7, with a tentative D call TRBD2 (6 bases). V lost 2 bases and J 0 bases, leaving 14 bases between the germline ends. CDR1 MNHNS and CDR2 SASEGT come from the germline V gene. The CDR3 covers 16 residues. The CDR3 reads CASSEPTAGSSYEQYF. The CDR3 nucleotides read TGTGCCAGCAGTGAACCCACAGCGGGCAGCTCCTACGAGCAGTACTTC.